The T cell receptor (beta chain) under discussion was sequenced for a study of OX40 agonist ivuxolimab in advanced cancers. Study information: Anti-PD-1, anti-PD-L1 or anti-CTLA-4 therapy given earlier was allowed, and approximately 40% had some. Three patients, one with hepatocellular carcinoma and two with cutaneous melanoma, achieved partial responses. Overall study results and limits: Among the lowest peripheral clonal expansion occurred in 0.1-3.0 mg/kg partial responders.

Blood got drawn at baseline, again on cycle 4 day 1, and then on cycle 7 day 1. The CDR3 covers 16 residues. V shed 7 bases and J 0 bases; nucleotides not matched to a gene: 7. The germline V gene has CDR1 SQVTM and CDR2 ANQGSEA. For this clone: Its antigen is unknown.

Produced via immunoSEQ multiplex PCR; TCRdb's table is partial and in-frame only. The table lists approximately 89,000 clones, around 86% of them singletons. The chain carries TRBV29-1 and TRBJ2-2, with 11 nucleotides matching TRBD2. This sequence was found in an adult with an advanced solid tumor such as melanoma, head and neck, liver or kidney cancer. The sample here was CD4+ or CD8+ T cells sorted from blood, taken in a trial of the OX40 agonist ivuxolimab. CDR3 nucleotides: TGCAGCGCCGCTCTAGCGGGGGGAACGAACACCGGGGAGCTGTTTTTT. Protein product: CSAALAGGTNTGELFF.